This T cell receptor (beta chain) was identified during a study of blood T cell repertoires in COVID-19. CDR1 and CDR2 (germline): MNHEY, SMNVEV (reference sequence). CDR3 size: 14 residues. The J segment lost 7 bases and the V segment lost 6 bases, leaving 9 bases of the junction unmatched. Per the original methods: Amplified reference gene primers provided the basis for estimating nucleated cell counts. Sequencing used immunoSEQ multiplex PCR; TCRdb keeps in-frame clones, though not all of them. V and J calls and clone size are copied from that table; D and trimming were computed from the DNA. The sample lists approximately 230,000 clones; around 88% were seen once.

The TCR originated in a woman younger than 45 who had recovered from COVID-19. The sequenced sample was PBMCs or T cells enriched from blood (not recorded which). The chain links TRBV27 to TRBJ2-1, with 7 nucleotides matching TRBD1. CDR3 DNA: TGTGCCAGCAGCAAGGGGACAGTGAGGAATGAGCAGTTCTTC. The encoded protein is CASSKGTVRNEQFF.